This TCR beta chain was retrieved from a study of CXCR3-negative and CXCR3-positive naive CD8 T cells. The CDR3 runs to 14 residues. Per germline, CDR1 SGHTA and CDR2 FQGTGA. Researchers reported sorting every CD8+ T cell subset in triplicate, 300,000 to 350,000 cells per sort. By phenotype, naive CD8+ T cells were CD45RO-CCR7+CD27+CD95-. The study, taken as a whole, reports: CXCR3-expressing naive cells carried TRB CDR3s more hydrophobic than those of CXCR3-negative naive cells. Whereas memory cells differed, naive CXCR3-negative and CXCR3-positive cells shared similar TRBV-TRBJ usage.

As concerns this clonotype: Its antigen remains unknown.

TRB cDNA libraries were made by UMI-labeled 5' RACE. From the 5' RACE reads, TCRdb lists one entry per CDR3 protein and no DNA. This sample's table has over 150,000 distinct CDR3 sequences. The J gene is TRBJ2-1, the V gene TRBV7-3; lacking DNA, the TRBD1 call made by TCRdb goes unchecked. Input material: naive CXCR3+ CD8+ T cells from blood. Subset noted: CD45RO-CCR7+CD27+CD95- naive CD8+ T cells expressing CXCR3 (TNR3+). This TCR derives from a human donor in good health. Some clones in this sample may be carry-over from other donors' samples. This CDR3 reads CASSLDKGYNEQFF.